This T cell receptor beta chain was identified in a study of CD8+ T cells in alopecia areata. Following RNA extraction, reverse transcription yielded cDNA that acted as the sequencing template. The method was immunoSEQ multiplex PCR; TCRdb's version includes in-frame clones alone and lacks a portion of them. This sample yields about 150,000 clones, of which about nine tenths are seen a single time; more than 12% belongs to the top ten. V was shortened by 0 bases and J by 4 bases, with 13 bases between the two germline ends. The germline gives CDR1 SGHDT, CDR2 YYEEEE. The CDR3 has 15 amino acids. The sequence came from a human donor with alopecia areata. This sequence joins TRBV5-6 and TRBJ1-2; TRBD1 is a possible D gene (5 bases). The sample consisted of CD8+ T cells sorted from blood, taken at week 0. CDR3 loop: CASSLEARVGYGYTF. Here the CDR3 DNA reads TGTGCCAGCAGCTTGGAAGCCAGGGTCGGCTATGGCTACACCTTC.